The present TCR beta chain was sequenced within a study of lung T cells in sarcoidosis with Löfgren's syndrome. By sample share, this clonotype is medium-sized (0.01 to 0.1%). CDR1 MDHEN and CDR2 SYDVKM come from the germline V gene. V was pared by 3 bases and J by 0 bases, with 15 bases between. The CDR3 has 17 amino acids. MiXCR, run by TCRdb on the reads, gives a single entry per CDR3 protein. The sample includes around 21,000 distinct CDR3 sequences, roughly 22% of them seen just once. The source of this sequence is a human donor with sarcoidosis (Löfgren's syndrome or another form), or a control subject (not recorded which). The sequenced sample was CD4+ T cells from PBMCs. V usage is TRBV28 and J usage is TRBJ2-1; tentative D call: TRBD2 (5 bases). The CDR3 here is CASSLFLAYSSYNEQFF. DNA of the CDR3: TGTGCCAGCAGTTTGTTCCTAGCCTATAGCTCCTACAATGAGCAGTTCTTC.